This TCR beta chain emerged from a study of CD8 T cells in Susac syndrome. Reverse transcription of roughly 0.5 to 1 ug RNA was performed with random hexamers. MiXCR, run by TCRdb on the immunoSEQ multiplex PCR reads, gives a single entry per CDR3 protein. The data show 200,000 or so distinct CDR3 sequences, nearly 95% seen once. Germline V gives CDR1 LGHDT, CDR2 YNNKEL (reference sequence). This CDR3 has 12 residues. V shed 3 bases, J shed 6 bases, and the junction held 1 base outside the gene matches. CD8+ and CD4+ T cells taken from blood had their TCR beta sequenced. FACS was used to enrich TEMRA cells, whereas the CD8+ and CD4+ T cells were obtained by negative isolation.

The specimen was CD4+ T cells from PBMCs. This chain joins TRBV3-1 and TRBJ1-2; 7 bases align to TRBD1. The receptor's source is a human donor with multiple sclerosis. As DNA, the CDR3 is TGTGCCAGCAGCCAGGGACAGAATGGCTACACCTTC. This gives the protein CASSQGQNGYTF.